This T cell receptor beta chain was retrieved from a study of T cells expressing NK-cell markers. Whole-study results and caveats: Topping the CD3+CD56-NKG2C+ fraction as well were these clonotypes, in a handful of donors. In 5 or 6 donors, dominant CD3+CD56+NKG2C+ clonotypes ranked among the top 10 CD8+ clonotypes.

The CDR3 consists of 12 residues. Germline-derived CDR1 and CDR2 are KGHSH and LQKENI. Following a re-call of the 5' RACE reads, TCRdb has one entry per CDR3 protein and lacks DNA. The table lists some 600,000 distinct CDR3 sequences. As regards this clonotype: Its target is unknown.

Sequenced sample: blood T cells: a sorted CD56 or NKG2C T cell subset, CD4+ or CD8+ T cells, or bulk PBMC T cells (not recorded which). The rearrangement links TRBV18 to TRBJ2-7. This TCR was recovered from a man aged 18 to 29 in good health. CDR3 amino acids: CASSRREYEQYF.